This T cell receptor beta chain was found in a study of lymphopenia after photon versus proton radiotherapy. Study-wide results and limits: Survival link was tested only in deceased patients; proton benefit remains a possibility. After the lymphocyte nadir, photon-treated repertoires showed oligoclonal expansion, especially of CD8+ Temra cells.

V lost 4 bases, J lost 3 bases, and 10 bases stayed unmatched. The CDR3 consists of 17 residues. Germline CDR1 reads SQVTM; CDR2 reads ANQGSEA. Measured with immunoSEQ multiplex PCR; TCRdb has only the in-frame clones, and not every one. The table lists more than 60,000 clones, approximately 86% of them singletons, with roughly 2% in the top ten. This clone was counted between two and nine times. Antigen: not known. The J gene is TRBJ2-1, the V gene TRBV29-1; 12 nucleotides match TRBD2. The receptor was isolated from a middle-aged man with gastric cancer. The sample in question was peripheral blood, obtained from a patient treated with photon-based radiotherapy. As DNA, the CDR3 is TGCAGCGTTGTGGCTAGCGGGGGGGCTGAGAACTACAATGAGCAGTTCTTC. Its translation: CSVVASGGAENYNEQFF.